The next 24 T cell receptor beta chains were all read from a single sample in a study of cytomegalovirus exposure and HLA in healthy donors. The PCR ran on 60 Vbeta and 13 Jbeta primers. Sequencing used immunoSEQ multiplex PCR; TCRdb keeps in-frame clones, though not all of them. The data contain around 50,000 clones, around three quarters of them singletons. Material for sequencing was PBMCs. All receptors derive from a young man in good health and CMV-seropositive.

This clone showed up just a few times. This rearrangement joins TRBV6-4 to TRBJ2-2; possibly TRBD1 for D (6 bases). V lost 4 bases, J lost 3 bases, and 6 bases lay in between. Germline values: CDR1 MRHNA, CDR2 SNTAGT. This CDR3 region has 13 residues. CDR3 sequence reads: CASSAGDTGELFF. As DNA, the CDR3 is TGTGCCAGCAGTGCAGGGGACACCGGGGAGCTGTTTTTT.

The chain joins TRBV7-8 to TRBJ1-1; D is ambiguous. The CDR3 has 15 residues. V was shortened by 5 bases and J by 0 bases, with 13 bases between the two germline ends. In germline, CDR1 is SGHVS, CDR2 FQNEAQ. CDR3 residues: CASSRGVLMNTEAFF. CDR3 nucleotides: TGTGCCAGCAGCAGAGGAGTACTCATGAACACTGAAGCTTTCTTT. Variable domain in full (rest from reference TRBV7-8 and TRBJ1-1): GAGVSQSPRYKVAKRGQDVALRCDPISGHVSLFWYQQALGQGPEFLTYFQNEAQLDKSGLPSDRFFAERPEGSVSTLKIQRTQQEDSAVYLCASSRGVLMNTEAFFGQGTRLTVV.

J is TRBJ1-1 and V is TRBV7-6; TRBD1 matches 9 bases. With 3 bases clipped from V and 5 bases from J, the junction kept 7 bases outside the gene matches. This CDR3 is 15 amino acids long. Per germline, CDR1 SGHVS and CDR2 FNYEAQ. CDR3 loop: CASSFSPGQGTEAFF. DNA of the CDR3: TGTGCCAGCAGCTTTTCCCCCGGACAGGGGACTGAAGCTTTCTTT.

This sequence joins TRBV2 and TRBJ1-2; D perhaps matches TRBD1 (6 bases). The germline V and J ends were trimmed by 7 bases and 6 bases, with 15 bases remaining between them. The CDR3 spans 13 residues. Germline values: CDR1 SNHLY, CDR2 FYNNEI. CDR3 protein: CASNPRGHDGYTF. DNA for the CDR3: TGTGCCAGCAACCCCCGGGGACACGATGGCTACACCTTC.

Only a few counts were recorded for this clone. This chain joins TRBV5-1 and TRBJ1-1, with TRBD1 identical over 7 bases. The CDR3 totals 14 residues. Germline CDR1 and CDR2: SGHRS and YFSETQ. Trimming cost V 0 bases and J 4 bases; bases outside gene matches: 3. As DNA, the CDR3 is TGCGCCAGCAGCTTGGCCCCAGGGGGCACTGAAGCTTTCTTT. Translated, it gives CASSLAPGGTEAFF. Looking up the rest from reference TRBV5-1 and TRBJ1-1 gives the full variable domain: KAGVTQTPRYLIKTRGQQVTLSCSPISGHRSVSWYQQTPGQGLQFLFEYFSETQRNKGNFPGRFSGRQFSNSRSEMNVSTLELGDSALYLCASSLAPGGTEAFFGQGTRLTVV.

V gene TRBV7-8 combines with J gene TRBJ1-3, with D possibly TRBD1 on 5 matching bases. CDR1 is SGHVS and CDR2 is FQNEAQ in the germline V gene. The CDR3 consists of 17 residues. The V end was cut by 5 bases, the J end by 6 bases, with 23 bases between. The CDR3 spells CASSHETGGLVVNTIYF. CDR3 coding DNA: TGTGCCAGCAGCCATGAAACGGGGGGATTGGTTGTAAACACCATATATTTT.

Note on this clone: Its ends do not fully match the called genes, so a read error is possible. This chain's CDR3 is CASHVGDTIYF. The CDR3 DNA follows: TGTGCCAGCCACGTTGGAGACACCATATATTTT. The rearrangement links TRBV2 to TRBJ1-3; unclear D gene. The CDR3 runs 11 residues. Germline CDR1 reads SNHLY; CDR2 reads FYNNEI.

The gene calls are TRBV6-1 and TRBJ1-5, with D perhaps TRBD1 (6 bases). Germline V lookup: CDR1 MNHNS, CDR2 SASEGT. The CDR3 is 16 amino acids. Trimming took 1 base from V and 6 from J, leaving 16 bases between them. CDR3 protein: CASSEGPVRGGQPQHF. For the CDR3, the DNA is TGTGCCAGCAGTGAAGGCCCGGTGAGGGGGGGTCAGCCCCAGCATTTT.

The chain links TRBV9 to TRBJ1-5; TRBD1 matches at 9 bases. Germline values: CDR1 SGDLS, CDR2 YYNGEE. Trimming cost V 3 bases and J 6 bases; bases outside gene matches: 7. The CDR3 consists of 15 residues. The CDR3 loop is CASSAGTGFGQPQHF. The CDR3 DNA sequence: TGTGCCAGCAGCGCCGGGACAGGGTTTGGTCAGCCCCAGCATTTT.

The chain joins TRBV5-1 to TRBJ2-3, with TRBD2 matching over 7 bases. J lost 11 bases, V lost 4 bases, and 7 bases had no gene match. This CDR3 is 12 amino acids long. CDR1 and CDR2 from the germline V gene are SGHRS and YFSETQ. The CDR3 loop reads CASSPVGEGQYF. DNA of the CDR3: TGCGCCAGCAGCCCAGTTGGGGAGGGGCAGTATTTT.

J is TRBJ2-7 and V is TRBV6-1; possibly TRBD1 for D (6 bases). The CDR3 covers 14 residues. V lost 8 bases and J lost 2, with 16 bases in between. Germline CDR1 is MNHNS and CDR2 is SASEGT. The CDR3 DNA follows: TGTGCCAGCGAAACGAGAGGGACAACCTACGAGCAGTACTTC. Amino acid sequence: CASETRGTTYEQYF.

The V gene is TRBV27, the J gene TRBJ1-2; 7 bases are a match to TRBD1. Trimming removed 3 bases from V and 3 bases from J; junction bases left unmatched: 7. The CDR3 loop spans 15 amino acids. Germline CDR1 MNHEY, CDR2 SMNVEV (reference sequence). The CDR3 sequence: CASSLHQGVDYGYTF. CDR3 DNA sequence: TGTGCCAGCAGTTTGCATCAGGGGGTTGACTATGGCTACACCTTC.

J is TRBJ2-7 and V is TRBV28, with 16 bases identical to TRBD2. Germline CDR1 reads MDHEN; CDR2 reads SYDVKM. Losses at the gene ends were 7 bases for V and 12 bases for J; bases not matched to a gene: 9. The CDR3 extends over 14 amino acids. Here the CDR3 reads CASKPGTSGGVPYF. In nucleotides, the CDR3 is TGTGCCAGCAAACCTGGGACTAGCGGGGGGGTTCCGTACTTC. Variable domain in full (rest from reference TRBV28 and TRBJ2-7): DVKVTQSSRYLVKRTGEKVFLECVQDMDHENMFWYRQDPGLGLRLIYFSYDVKMKEKGDIPEGYSVSREKKERFSLILESASTNQTSMYLCASKPGTSGGVPYFGPGTRLTVT.

The chain links TRBV5-1 to TRBJ2-1, with TRBD2 matching over 12 bases. The germline V gene has CDR1 SGHRS and CDR2 YFSETQ. Trimming at V came to 3 bases and at J to 4 bases, leaving 17 bases not matched to a gene. This CDR3 has 20 amino acids. DNA for the CDR3: TGCGCCAGCAGCTCCCCGCCTACTAGCGGGGGGCCTAAAATGTACAATGAGCAGTTCTTC. Translation gives CASSSPPTSGGPKMYNEQFF.

V and J are TRBV5-1 and TRBJ1-6; 8 bases line up with TRBD1. V lost 7 bases, J lost 15 bases, and 9 bases stayed unmatched. There are 12 residues in the CDR3. CDR1 is SGHRS, CDR2 YFSETQ, per germline. CDR3 protein: CASLIRTGILHF. CDR3 sequence (DNA): TGCGCCAGCCTTATCCGGACAGGGATCCTCCACTTT.

The chain uses TRBV7-6 and TRBJ2-2; TRBD2 aligns across 8 bases. Germline V CDR1 and CDR2: SGHVS, FNYEAQ. The CDR3 extends over 16 amino acids. The junction had 7 bases not matched to a gene; V was cut back by 5 bases and J by 2 bases. CDR3 in amino acids: CASSKYGGANTGELFF. CDR3 in DNA: TGTGCCAGCAGCAAATACGGGGGGGCAAACACCGGGGAGCTGTTTTTT.

The CDR3: CASSEANRGRFTF. In nucleotides, the CDR3 is TGTGCCAGCAGTGAAGCGAACAGGGGGCGGTTTACTTTC. This rearrangement joins TRBV6-1 to TRBJ2-6; 9 nucleotides align to TRBD1. After removal of 0 bases from V and 19 bases from J, the junction contained 7 bases not matched to a gene. Germline CDR1 and CDR2: MNHNS and SASEGT. This CDR3 spans 13 amino acids.

This clone was counted only a few times. The genes are TRBV11-2 and TRBJ2-7; D is undetermined. Germline CDR1 SGHAT, CDR2 FQNNGV. Trimming pared 0 bases from V and 1 base from J, leaving 10 bases between. This CDR3 region has 15 residues. In DNA, the CDR3 is TGTGCCAGCAGCTTAGATGGCAGGTTATCCTACGAGCAGTACTTC. Its translation: CASSLDGRLSYEQYF.

The chain links TRBV19 to TRBJ2-4; tentative D call: TRBD2 (7 bases). The CDR3 loop spans 16 amino acids. Per the germline V gene, CDR1 is LNHDA and CDR2 is SQIVND (reference sequence). V was clipped by 3 bases and J by 7 bases, with 19 bases between them. This chain's CDR3 is CASSIYGGQGGNIQYF. The CDR3 DNA reads as TGTGCCAGTAGTATTTACGGGGGGCAGGGAGGGAACATTCAGTACTTC.

The chain has TRBV7-3 and TRBJ1-1, with a possible D match to TRBD1 (5 bases). Germline CDR1 is SGHTA and CDR2 is FQGTGA. This CDR3 spans 13 amino acids. The ends were cut back, 4 bases at V and 5 bases at J, with 11 bases in the middle. Here the CDR3 reads CASSSGLGTEAFF. The DNA for the CDR3 is TGTGCCAGCAGCTCAGGGTTGGGAACTGAAGCTTTCTTT.

The genes are TRBV30 and TRBJ2-7, with 10 bases identical to TRBD1. The trim removed 5 bases at V and 9 bases at J, leaving 13 bases unmatched. Germline CDR1 and CDR2: GTSNPN and SVGIG (reference sequence). CDR3 size: 14 residues. The CDR3 region is CAWGHSGQGTGQYF. CDR3 coding DNA: TGTGCCTGGGGGCATTCGGGACAGGGGACCGGGCAGTACTTC.

This CDR3 reads CASSWTDSSYEQYF. CDR3 DNA sequence: TGCGCCAGCAGCTGGACTGATAGCTCCTACGAGCAGTACTTC. The chain links TRBV5-1 to TRBJ2-7; weak D call: TRBD2 (5 bases). V was cut by 3 bases and J by 0 bases, with 10 bases left in between. CDR1 and CDR2 (germline): SGHRS, YFSETQ. This CDR3 comprises 14 residues.

The chain carries TRBV10-2 and TRBJ1-2; the D is unclear. This CDR3 has 13 amino acids. The V end was cut by 2 bases, the J end by 4 bases, with 8 bases between. Germline CDR1 and CDR2: WSHSY and SAAADI. CDR3 region: CASSEGLGYGYTF. The CDR3 DNA reads as TGCGCCAGCAGTGAGGGGCTTGGCTATGGCTACACCTTC.

The J gene is TRBJ2-1, the V gene TRBV9; 8 bases agree with TRBD1. J gave up 10 bases and V 4 bases, and 13 bases lay outside the gene matches. Germline V gene data show CDR1 as SGDLS and CDR2 as YYNGEE. The CDR3 spans 15 residues. CDR3 protein: CASSLSGTGFLEQFF. CDR3 bases: TGTGCCAGCAGCCTTTCCGGGACAGGCTTTTTGGAGCAGTTCTTC.